The entry below gives a single T cell receptor beta chain sequence along with its context. It lacks a known antigen. Per-base quality was not reported, and no clone a single base away is much larger than it. For each subset, genomic DNA was extracted from 10,000 to 100,000 sorted cells using the DNeasy Blood and Tissue Kit. The immunoSEQ service sequenced and mapped the TCRbeta V-J or V-D-J regions, with each sample reaching coverage above 8x. The paper's data handling went like this. Only productive rearrangements exported from the immunoSEQ Analyzer platform were analyzed, with clonality assessed on the 500 most abundant clones. The Morisita-Horn similarity index and the Jaccard index were used to quantify the overlap in repertoires between populations. In over 5 cancer patients, Morisita-Horn similarity was measured between the TCR repertoires of CD8 T-cell subsets. TCRdb took over this immuneACCESS table, retaining in-frame rearrangements with V and J assigned. Such tables are incomplete; in checked studies, under half of the missing clones stem from an unresolved V gene, and the remainder is unexplained. V, J and clone size are those of that table, while D and trimming were read from the DNA. The sample records roughly 18,000 clones, just over 90% of which are singletons. The ten largest clones capture about 4.6% of the sample.

These data are taken from a study of CD39 and CD103 CD8 tumor-infiltrating T cells (dated by TCRdb to 2016 to 2018). A note on the overall study: The repertoire comparisons shown came from four patients: one with an HPV-positive HNSCC, one with an HPV-negative HNSCC, one with ovarian cancer and one with melanoma. Repertoires of CD8 TIL subsets defined by CD103 and CD39 were compared with peripheral memory CD8 T cells by TCRbeta CDR3 deep sequencing. General conclusions and limits of the study: DP CD8 TILs appeared more oligoclonal than DN and SP CD8 TILs and blood memory CD8 T cells, with top 30 clonotypes covering roughly 50-86%. Clonotypes from DP TILs were seldom detected in blood or uninvolved lymph node, while clonotypes from DN TILs overlapped to a large extent with peripheral memory CD8 repertoires.

CDR1 ENHRY and CDR2 SYGVKD are derived from the germline V gene. The CDR3 numbers 14 residues from cysteine through phenylalanine. Solely the CDR3 DNA is kept, with 42 bases framed from the first base. V is pared back by 8 bases and J by 1 base, with 15 bases lying between the germline termini. At the time samples were collected, the patients were not on therapy, although their prior treatments varied from chemotherapy, radiotherapy, surgery and immunotherapy to none at all. After thawing, cells were enriched for T lymphocytes using a negative-selection kit, and EpCAM beads were added for tumor-infiltrating lymphocytes. Memory CD8 T cells were sorted as CD8+CD4-CD45RA- cells regardless of CCR7 expression. Before analysis, peripheral blood mononuclear cells were isolated on a Ficoll-Paque PLUS gradient and cryopreserved. Populations were sorted on a FACSAria II to about 99% purity, and the cell pellets were frozen for TCR sequencing without being cultured.

The rearrangement joined TRBV10-3 to TRBJ2-7, with the D gene uncertain. The sequenced sample was CD8+ T cells sorted from blood. The sample's cell subset or site label, decoded: total memory CD8 T cells (CD45RA-CCR7+/-) from blood or uninvolved lymph node. The TCR was taken from a human donor with head and neck squamous cell carcinoma. The CDR3 here reads CAIQEPIRSYEQYF. The DNA sequence follows: TGTGCCATCCAGGAACCGATTCGATCCTACGAGCAGTACTTC.